These 26 T cell receptor beta chains were all obtained from the same sample, sequenced in a study of blood T cell repertoires in COVID-19. Method: immunoSEQ multiplex PCR; TCRdb's copy keeps in-frame clones and lacks some. The sample lists about 100,000 clones, 80% to 85% occurring once. What was sequenced was peripheral blood. The receptors come from a man between 65 and 85 years old with active or convalescent COVID-19.

Here the CDR3 reads CASSPFLDPRGQPQHF. DNA for the CDR3: TGCGCCAGCAGCCCGTTCCTAGACCCACGGGGTCAGCCCCAGCATTTT. J is TRBJ1-5 and V is TRBV4-1; D gene ambiguous. Per the germline V gene, CDR1 is MGHRA and CDR2 is YSYEKL. The CDR3 has 16 amino acids. With 4 bases removed from V and 6 bases from J, the gap between germline ends came to 19 bases.

The gene calls are TRBV19 and TRBJ2-2; no definite D call. There are 14 residues in the CDR3. Trimming shortened V by 8 bases and J by 0 bases, and 10 bases separated the two germline ends. CDR1 and CDR2 (germline): LNHDA, SQIVND (reference sequence). CDR3 residues: CASAQRSNTGELFF. The CDR3 DNA follows: TGTGCCAGTGCACAGAGATCGAACACCGGGGAGCTGTTTTTT.

This chain joins TRBV7-6 and TRBJ2-7; 7 bases align to TRBD1. CDR1 and CDR2 (germline): SGHVS, FNYEAQ. The junction had 12 bases not matched to a gene; V was cut back by 9 bases and J by 1 base. The length of the CDR3 is 15 residues. The CDR3 region is CASSLGAGGSYEQYF. The CDR3 coding sequence is TGTGCCAGTTCCCTAGGGGCAGGGGGTTCCTACGAGCAGTACTTC.

This rearrangement joins TRBV5-1 to TRBJ1-1; D remains ambiguous. Per the germline V gene, CDR1 is SGHRS and CDR2 is YFSETQ. The CDR3 spans 16 residues. Trimming took 7 bases from V and 1 from J, leaving 20 bases between them. The CDR3 protein is CASYEGPTNKNTEAFF. The CDR3 DNA is TGCGCCAGCTATGAGGGCCCAACGAACAAGAACACTGAAGCTTTCTTT.

V is TRBV5-8 and J is TRBJ1-4; 7 nucleotides line up with TRBD1. Germline assignment: CDR1 SGHTS and CDR2 YDEGEE. Trimming at V came to 3 bases and at J to 3 bases, leaving 5 bases not matched to a gene. The length of the CDR3 is 15 residues. The CDR3 bases are TGTGCCAGCAGCTGGACCGGGACAGCTAATGAAAAACTGTTTTTT. It encodes CASSWTGTANEKLFF.

The chain employs TRBV30 and TRBJ1-3; D is undetermined. The CDR3 extends over 16 amino acids. The germline V and J ends were trimmed by 2 bases and 7 bases, with 21 bases remaining between them. Germline CDR1 reads GTSNPN; CDR2 reads SVGIG (reference sequence). For the CDR3, the DNA is TGTGCCTGGAGTAGAGTTGACACATCGGTGATCAACACCATATATTTT. Its translation is CAWSRVDTSVINTIYF.

V is TRBV28 and J is TRBJ1-2, with unresolved D. The CDR3 has 14 residues. The germline V and J ends were trimmed by 4 bases and 0 bases, with 9 bases remaining between them. Germline V gives CDR1 MDHEN, CDR2 SYDVKM. In nucleotides, the CDR3 is TGTGCCAGCAGTTGGGCAGGAACTAACTATGGCTACACCTTC. Translated: CASSWAGTNYGYTF.

V is TRBV28 and J is TRBJ1-1, with TRBD1 as a possible D gene (6 bases). CDR1 MDHEN and CDR2 SYDVKM come from the germline V gene. Trimming removed 5 bases from V and 1 base from J, with 20 bases in between. The CDR3 has 17 amino acids. CDR3 in amino acids: CASSPPPGATQNTEAFF. CDR3 coding DNA: TGTGCCAGCAGTCCGCCCCCAGGGGCCACGCAGAACACTGAAGCTTTCTTT.

CDR3 bases: TGTGCCAGCAGGGACAGGGACTCCTATAATTCACCCCTCCACTTT. Its translation: CASRDRDSYNSPLHF. This sequence joins TRBV2 and TRBJ1-6; the match to TRBD1 covers 8 bases. V lost 6 bases and J lost 0; bases outside the gene matches: 1. The CDR3 extends over 15 amino acids. Germline V CDR1 and CDR2: SNHLY, FYNNEI.

The V call is TRBV2, the J call TRBJ2-3; D is possibly TRBD1 (5 bases). The germline V gene has CDR1 SNHLY and CDR2 FYNNEI. Trimming removed 4 bases from V and 2 bases from J, with 13 bases in between. CDR3 length: 15 residues. The CDR3 loop is CASSASRGYTDTQYF. Written as DNA, the CDR3 is TGTGCCAGCAGTGCTAGTAGGGGTTACACAGATACGCAGTATTTT. Complete variable domain (other parts from reference TRBV2 and TRBJ2-3): EPEVTQTPSHQVTQMGQEVILRCVPISNHLYFYWYRQILGQKVEFLVSFYNNEISEKSEIFDDQFSVERPDGSNFTLKIRSTKLEDSAMYFCASSASRGYTDTQYFGPGTRLTVL.

This clone showed up just once. This chain connects TRBV5-4 to TRBJ1-3; D gene uncertain. Germline V gene data show CDR1 as SGHNT and CDR2 as YYREEE (reference sequence). This CDR3 is built from 13 residues. Trimming took 4 bases from V and 3 from J, leaving 8 bases between them. The DNA of the CDR3 is TGTGCCAGCAGCCCCGGGTTTGGAAACACCATATATTTT. Translation: CASSPGFGNTIYF.

V gene TRBV19 combines with J gene TRBJ2-2; D possibly corresponds to TRBD1 (6 bases). CDR1 and CDR2 (germline): LNHDA, SQIVND (reference sequence). This CDR3 is 13 amino acids long. V lost 2 bases to trimming and J lost 7 bases, with 8 bases between them. The CDR3 spells CASSIRQVGELFF. In DNA, the CDR3 is TGTGCCAGTAGTATACGACAGGTCGGGGAGCTGTTTTTT.

The chain couples TRBV2 to TRBJ2-1; D is possibly TRBD2 (6 bases). V was cut by 2 bases and J by 6 bases, with 14 bases left in between. CDR1 SNHLY and CDR2 FYNNEI come from the germline V gene. This CDR3 has 15 amino acids. The CDR3 loop reads CASSERRAGGNEQFF. DNA of the CDR3: TGTGCCAGCAGTGAACGCCGGGCCGGGGGCAATGAGCAGTTCTTC.

This clone was seen only once. The chain couples TRBV6-5 to TRBJ1-5; tentatively, D is TRBD1 (6 bases). There are 15 residues in the CDR3. Trimming stripped 5 bases from V and 2 bases from J, with 13 bases between. CDR1 and CDR2 (germline): MNHEY, SVGAGI. The CDR3 region is CASSPWGGGNQPQHF. CDR3 in DNA: TGTGCCAGCAGTCCCTGGGGGGGCGGCAATCAGCCCCAGCATTTT.

This chain links TRBV28 with TRBJ1-4, with D hard to call. V was clipped by 5 bases and J by 5 bases, with 9 bases between them. Germline V gene sequence: CDR1 MDHEN, CDR2 SYDVKM. This CDR3 is 13 amino acids long. The CDR3 sequence is CASSPSLNEKLFF. The CDR3 DNA reads TGTGCCAGCAGTCCCTCCCTCAATGAAAAACTGTTTTTT.

The chain is built from TRBV6-5 and TRBJ1-6; D perhaps matches TRBD1 (6 bases). CDR3 length equals 14 residues. Looked up from germline, CDR1 is MNHEY and CDR2 is SVGAGI. The V gene lost 5 bases and the J gene lost 4 bases, with 9 bases spanning the gap. CDR3 bases: TGTGCCAGCAGTCACAGGGAGTATAATTCACCCCTCCACTTT. Its protein is CASSHREYNSPLHF.

This clone was seen a few times. The J gene is TRBJ2-3, the V gene TRBV5-1, with a possible D match to TRBD1 (6 bases). Trimming removed 4 bases at V and 2 bases at J, with 14 bases between. This CDR3 spans 15 amino acids. The V gene's germline CDR1 is SGHRS and CDR2 YFSETQ. This CDR3 is CASSLQGIFTDTQYF. CDR3 nucleotides: TGCGCCAGCAGCCTACAGGGAATCTTCACAGATACGCAGTATTTT.

The chain is built from TRBV7-9 and TRBJ1-2; TRBD1 aligns across 8 bases. The V gene end was trimmed by 0 bases and the J gene end by 7 bases; junction bases not matched to a gene: 10. Germline-derived CDR1 and CDR2 are SEHNR and FQNEAQ (reference sequence). CDR3 length: 16 amino acids. In DNA, the CDR3 is TGTGCCAGCAGCTTAGCCGAACCAGGGGGCACTATTGGCTACACCTTC. This sequence encodes CASSLAEPGGTIGYTF.

The CDR3 sequence: CASSQEWSGNQPQHF. CDR3 nucleotides: TGCGCCAGCAGCCAAGAATGGTCGGGGAATCAGCCCCAGCATTTT. The J gene is TRBJ1-5, the V gene TRBV4-1; no clear D. CDR1 and CDR2 from the germline V gene are MGHRA and YSYEKL. V was cut by 0 bases and J by 4 bases, with 10 bases left in between. The CDR3 length is 15 residues.

The chain recombines TRBV28 with TRBJ2-6; D is unclear. With 3 bases removed from V and 4 bases from J, the gap between germline ends came to 7 bases. This CDR3 spans 14 amino acids. The germline CDR1 and CDR2 sequences are MDHEN and SYDVKM. Written as DNA, the CDR3 is TGTGCCAGCAGTTTTCGAGAGGGGGCCAACGTCCTGACTTTC. This translates into CASSFREGANVLTF.

The chain carries TRBV14 and TRBJ1-1, with D possibly being TRBD1 (5 bases). The V gene's germline CDR1 is SGHDN and CDR2 FVKESK. Trimming pared 4 bases from V and 10 bases from J, leaving 13 bases between. CDR3 length equals 12 residues. The CDR3 sequence is CASSPSGGAAFF. CDR3 DNA: TGTGCCAGCAGCCCCAGTGGCGGGGCAGCTTTCTTT.

The genes are TRBV3-1 (or the pseudogene TRBV3-2) and TRBJ1-5; no clear D gene. This CDR3 contains 14 residues. Germline V CDR1 and CDR2: LGHDT, YNNKEL (reference sequence). Trimming left V 3 bases short and J 0 bases short, with 6 bases between. For the CDR3, the DNA is TGTGCCAGCAGCCAGGGCTATAGCAATCAGCCCCAGCATTTT. This encodes CASSQGYSNQPQHF.

The V call is TRBV28, the J call TRBJ1-1, with 7 nucleotides matching TRBD1. From germline, CDR1 is MDHEN and CDR2 SYDVKM. J gave up 0 bases and V 7 bases, and 2 bases lay outside the gene matches. The CDR3 covers 13 residues. The CDR3 sequence is CASIRGMNTEAFF. Written as DNA, the CDR3 is TGTGCCAGCATCAGGGGGATGAACACTGAAGCTTTCTTT.

The V call is TRBV5-1, the J call TRBJ1-1, with D possibly TRBD1 on 5 matching bases. The CDR3 totals 13 residues. From germline, CDR1 is SGHRS and CDR2 YFSETQ. The V end was cut by 5 bases, the J end by 1 base, with 9 bases between. The CDR3, as DNA: TGCGCCAGCAGTGGACATCAGAACACTGAAGCTTTCTTT. As protein: CASSGHQNTEAFF. Based on the CDR3 plus reference TRBV5-1 and TRBJ1-1, the full variable domain is KAGVTQTPRYLIKTRGQQVTLSCSPISGHRSVSWYQQTPGQGLQFLFEYFSETQRNKGNFPGRFSGRQFSNSRSEMNVSTLELGDSALYLCASSGHQNTEAFFGQGTRLTVV.

V is TRBV19 and J is TRBJ2-5; no firm D call. Trimming stripped 3 bases from V and 2 bases from J, with 7 bases between. The CDR3 runs to 13 residues. The V gene's germline CDR1 is LNHDA and CDR2 SQIVND (reference sequence). This CDR3 reads CASSIGSQETQYF. Written as DNA, the CDR3 is TGTGCCAGTAGTATCGGTTCGCAAGAGACCCAGTACTTC.

This clone was detected only a few times. The chain's CDR3 is CASSSRGKETQYF. Written as DNA, the CDR3 is TGTGCCAGCAGCTCCCGGGGGAAGGAGACCCAGTACTTC. The chain uses TRBV7-3 and TRBJ2-5; D may be TRBD2 (6 bases). Germline V CDR1 and CDR2: SGHTA, FQGTGA. The germline V and J ends were trimmed by 4 bases and 5 bases, with 11 bases remaining between them. The CDR3 totals 13 residues.